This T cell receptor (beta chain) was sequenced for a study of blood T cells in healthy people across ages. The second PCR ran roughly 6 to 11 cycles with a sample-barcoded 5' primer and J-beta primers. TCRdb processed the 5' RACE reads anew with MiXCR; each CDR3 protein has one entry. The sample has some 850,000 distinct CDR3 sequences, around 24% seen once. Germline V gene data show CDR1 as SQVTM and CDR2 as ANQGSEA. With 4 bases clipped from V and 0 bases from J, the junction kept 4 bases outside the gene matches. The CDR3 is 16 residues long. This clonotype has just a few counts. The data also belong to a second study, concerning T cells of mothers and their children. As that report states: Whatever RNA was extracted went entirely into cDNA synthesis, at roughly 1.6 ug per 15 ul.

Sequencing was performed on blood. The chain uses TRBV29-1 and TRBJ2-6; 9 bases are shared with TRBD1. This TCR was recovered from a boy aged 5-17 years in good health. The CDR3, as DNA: TGCAGCGTTGTGGGGACAGGGACCTCTGGGGCCAACGTCCTGACTTTC. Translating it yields CSVVGTGTSGANVLTF.